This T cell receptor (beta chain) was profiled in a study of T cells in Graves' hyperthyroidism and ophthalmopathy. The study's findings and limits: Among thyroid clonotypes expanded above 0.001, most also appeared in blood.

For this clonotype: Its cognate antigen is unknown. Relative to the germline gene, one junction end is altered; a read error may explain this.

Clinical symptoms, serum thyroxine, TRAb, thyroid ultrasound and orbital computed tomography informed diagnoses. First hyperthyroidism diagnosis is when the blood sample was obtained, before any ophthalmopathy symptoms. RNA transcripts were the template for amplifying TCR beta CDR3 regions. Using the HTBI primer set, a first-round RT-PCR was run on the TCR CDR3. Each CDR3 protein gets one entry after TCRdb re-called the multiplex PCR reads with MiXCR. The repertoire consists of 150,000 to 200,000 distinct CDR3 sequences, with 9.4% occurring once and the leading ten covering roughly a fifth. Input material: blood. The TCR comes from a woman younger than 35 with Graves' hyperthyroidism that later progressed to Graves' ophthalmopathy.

The CDR3 protein is CTWSVGTASGNTIYF. For the CDR3, the DNA is TGTACCTGGAGTGTAGGGACAGCCTCTGGAAACACCATATATTTT. J is TRBJ1-3 and V is TRBV30; TRBD1 aligns across 7 bases. Germline lookup yields CDR1 GTSNPN and CDR2 SVGIG (reference sequence). This CDR3 region has 15 residues.